Below are 10 T cell receptor beta chains sequenced from a single sample in a study of blood T cell repertoires in COVID-19. The assay was immunoSEQ multiplex PCR, and TCRdb's table has in-frame clones only and misses some. The repertoire holds roughly 92,000 clones, with roughly 86% as singletons. The sequenced sample was peripheral blood. The origin of the receptors is a man aged 50 or older with acute or convalescent COVID-19.

The chain couples TRBV3-1 (or the pseudogene TRBV3-2) to TRBJ1-4, with TRBD1 matching 9 bases. Germline CDR1 is LGHDT and CDR2 is YNNKEL (reference sequence). The trim removed 5 bases at V and 4 bases at J, leaving 8 bases unmatched. The CDR3 has 16 amino acids. CDR3 protein: CASSTRTGGVNEKLFF. DNA for the CDR3: TGTGCCAGCAGCACTCGAACAGGGGGCGTTAATGAAAAACTGTTTTTT.

The rearrangement links TRBV15 to TRBJ1-1; the D gene is possibly TRBD1 (5 bases). The germline V gene encodes CDR1 LNHNV and CDR2 YYDKDF (reference sequence). V was cut by 3 bases and J by 5 bases, with 10 bases left in between. CDR3 length equals 13 residues. The CDR3 region is CATSRRRGTEAFF. The CDR3, as DNA: TGTGCCACCAGCAGGCGACGGGGGACTGAAGCTTTCTTT. Looking up the rest from reference TRBV15 and TRBJ1-1 gives the full variable domain: DAMVIQNPRYQVTQFGKPVTLSCSQTLNHNVMYWYQQKSSQAPKLLFHYYDKDFNNEADTPDNFQSRRPNTSFCFLDIRSPGLGDTAMYLCATSRRRGTEAFFGQGTRLTVV.

The chain uses TRBV5-4 and TRBJ1-2; the match to TRBD1 covers 7 bases. The germline V gene encodes CDR1 SGHNT and CDR2 YYREEE (reference sequence). The CDR3 length is 14 residues. With 4 bases clipped from V and 1 base from J, the junction kept 4 bases outside the gene matches. CDR3 sequence (DNA): TGTGCCAGCAGCACCGGGACAGTTAACTATGGCTACACCTTC. Translation: CASSTGTVNYGYTF.

The chain recombines TRBV19 with TRBJ2-2; D might be TRBD1 (6 bases). V lost 4 bases and J lost 5, with 11 bases in between. This CDR3 is 14 amino acids long. Per germline, CDR1 LNHDA and CDR2 SQIVND (reference sequence). The CDR3 region is CASSSWGRTGELFF. In DNA form, the CDR3 reads TGTGCCAGTAGTAGCTGGGGGCGGACCGGGGAGCTGTTTTTT.

The chain has TRBV5-1 and TRBJ2-7; no definite D call. V lost 1 base, J lost 6 bases, and 8 bases lay in between. The CDR3 covers 12 residues. Per germline, CDR1 SGHRS and CDR2 YFSETQ. CDR3 nucleotide sequence: TGCGCCAGCAGCTTGACTTTCTCCGAGCAGTACTTC. This encodes CASSLTFSEQYF.

This chain links TRBV5-1 with TRBJ2-7; D is ambiguous. CDR3 length: 15 residues. The germline V and J ends were trimmed by 0 bases and 3 bases, with 13 bases remaining between them. CDR1 is SGHRS and CDR2 is YFSETQ in the germline V gene. CDR3 coding DNA: TGCGCCAGCAGCTTGGCTCCAGGCCCCTTCTACGAGCAGTACTTC. Translation gives CASSLAPGPFYEQYF.

The rearrangement uses TRBV29-1 and TRBJ2-4, with a tentative D call TRBD1 (5 bases). The CDR3 is made up of 15 amino acids. V was shortened by 7 bases and J by 6 bases, with 22 bases between the two germline ends. CDR1 is SQVTM and CDR2 is ANQGSEA in the germline V gene. This chain's CDR3 is CSAITRTPPVNIQYF. In nucleotides, the CDR3 is TGCAGCGCCATTACGCGGACACCCCCCGTAAACATTCAGTACTTC.

The chain joins TRBV5-4 to TRBJ2-2; possible D gene TRBD2, 5 bases. V lost 3 bases, J lost 5 bases, and 14 bases lay in between. The CDR3 length is 15 residues. Germline CDR1 SGHNT, CDR2 YYREEE (reference sequence). CDR3: CASSSTTGFTGELFF. As DNA, the CDR3 is TGTGCCAGCAGCTCGACTACTGGTTTTACCGGGGAGCTGTTTTTT.

This sequence joins TRBV9 and TRBJ2-5, with D possibly being TRBD1 (5 bases). This CDR3 is 15 amino acids long. Trimming left V 3 bases short and J 2 bases short, with 14 bases between. CDR1 and CDR2 from the germline V gene are SGDLS and YYNGEE. The CDR3 sequence: CASSAKGPRQETQYF. The CDR3 DNA follows: TGTGCCAGCAGCGCAAAGGGGCCTCGGCAAGAGACCCAGTACTTC.

The chain employs TRBV4-1 and TRBJ2-7, with TRBD2 matching over 8 bases. CDR1 MGHRA and CDR2 YSYEKL come from the germline V gene. V gave up 4 bases and J gave up 2 bases; unmatched junction bases: 10. The CDR3 spans 16 residues. The CDR3 here is CASSLGELAEAYEQYF. CDR3 nucleotides: TGCGCCAGCAGCCTTGGGGAACTAGCGGAGGCCTACGAGCAGTACTTC.